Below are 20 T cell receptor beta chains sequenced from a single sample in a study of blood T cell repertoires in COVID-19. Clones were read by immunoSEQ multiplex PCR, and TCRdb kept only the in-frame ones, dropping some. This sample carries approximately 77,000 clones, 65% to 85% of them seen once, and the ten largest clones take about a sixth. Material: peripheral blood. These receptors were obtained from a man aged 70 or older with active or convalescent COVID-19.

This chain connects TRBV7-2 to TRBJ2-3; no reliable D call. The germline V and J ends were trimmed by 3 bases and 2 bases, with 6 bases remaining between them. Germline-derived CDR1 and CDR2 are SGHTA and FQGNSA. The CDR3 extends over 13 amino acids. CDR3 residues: CASSFSYTDTQYF. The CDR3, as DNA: TGTGCCAGCAGCTTTTCCTACACAGATACGCAGTATTTT.

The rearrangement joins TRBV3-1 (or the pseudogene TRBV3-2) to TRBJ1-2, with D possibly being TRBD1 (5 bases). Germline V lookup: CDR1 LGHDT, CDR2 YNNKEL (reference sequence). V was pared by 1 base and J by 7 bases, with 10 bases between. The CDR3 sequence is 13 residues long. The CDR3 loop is CASSQGNRIGYTF. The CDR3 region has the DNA TGTGCCAGCAGCCAAGGAAACAGGATTGGCTACACCTTC.

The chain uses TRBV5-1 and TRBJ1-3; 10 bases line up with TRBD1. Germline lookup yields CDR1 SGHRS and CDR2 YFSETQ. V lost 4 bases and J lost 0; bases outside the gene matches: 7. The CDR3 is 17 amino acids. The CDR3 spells CASSRGGQGLSGNTIYF. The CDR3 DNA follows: TGCGCCAGCAGCCGAGGGGGACAGGGGCTCTCTGGAAACACCATATATTTT.

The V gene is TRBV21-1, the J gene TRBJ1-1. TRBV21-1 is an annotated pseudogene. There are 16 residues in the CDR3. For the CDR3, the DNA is TGTGCCAGCAGCAACACTGTCCCCCAAGGAGACACTGAAGCTTTCTTT. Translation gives CASSNTVPQGDTEAFF.

The CDR3, as DNA: TGTGCCAGCATAAAGATCAGGGGCCGGGTTAACTCTGGGGCCAACGTCCTGACTTTC. Translating it yields CASIKIRGRVNSGANVLTF. This sequence joins TRBV28 and TRBJ2-6, with D possibly matching TRBD1 (6 bases). The CDR3 contains 19 residues. Trimming removed 7 bases at V and 0 bases at J, with 22 bases between. CDR1 is MDHEN, CDR2 SYDVKM, per germline.

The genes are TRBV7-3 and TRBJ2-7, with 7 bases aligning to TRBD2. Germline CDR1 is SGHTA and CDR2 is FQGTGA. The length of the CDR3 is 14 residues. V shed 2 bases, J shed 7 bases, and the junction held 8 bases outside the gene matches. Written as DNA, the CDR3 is TGTGCCAGCAGCTTAGGGCTAGCGGTCGCGGAGCAGTACTTC. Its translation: CASSLGLAVAEQYF.

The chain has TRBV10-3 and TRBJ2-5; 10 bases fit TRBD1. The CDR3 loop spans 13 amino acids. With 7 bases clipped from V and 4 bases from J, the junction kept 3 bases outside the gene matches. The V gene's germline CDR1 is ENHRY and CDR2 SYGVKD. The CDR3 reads CAIKGQGRETQYF. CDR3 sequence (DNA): TGTGCCATCAAGGGACAGGGGCGAGAGACCCAGTACTTC.

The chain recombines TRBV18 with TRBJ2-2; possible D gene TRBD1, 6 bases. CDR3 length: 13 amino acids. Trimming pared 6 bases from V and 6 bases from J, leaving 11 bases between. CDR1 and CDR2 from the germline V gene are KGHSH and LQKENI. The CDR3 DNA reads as TGTGCCAGCTCCACCAGGGGAGCCGGGGAGCTGTTTTTT. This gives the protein CASSTRGAGELFF.

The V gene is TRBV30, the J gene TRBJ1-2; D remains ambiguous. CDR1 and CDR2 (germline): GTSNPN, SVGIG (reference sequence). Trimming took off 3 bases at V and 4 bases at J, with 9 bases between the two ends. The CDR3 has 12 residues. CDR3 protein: CAWRHSSYGYTF. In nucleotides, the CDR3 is TGTGCCTGGAGGCATAGTAGCTATGGCTACACCTTC.

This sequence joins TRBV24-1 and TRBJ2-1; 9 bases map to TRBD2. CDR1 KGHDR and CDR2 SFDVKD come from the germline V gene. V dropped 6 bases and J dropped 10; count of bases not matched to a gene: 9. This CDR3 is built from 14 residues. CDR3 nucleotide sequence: TGTGCCACCAGTAGCGGGGGGAGGAATTGGGAGCAGTTCTTC. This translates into CATSSGGRNWEQFF.

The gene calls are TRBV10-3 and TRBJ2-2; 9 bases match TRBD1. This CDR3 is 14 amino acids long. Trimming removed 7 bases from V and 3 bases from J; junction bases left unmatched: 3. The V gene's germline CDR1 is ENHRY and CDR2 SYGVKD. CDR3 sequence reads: CAINRQGDTGELFF. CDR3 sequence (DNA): TGTGCCATCAACCGACAGGGGGACACCGGGGAGCTGTTTTTT.

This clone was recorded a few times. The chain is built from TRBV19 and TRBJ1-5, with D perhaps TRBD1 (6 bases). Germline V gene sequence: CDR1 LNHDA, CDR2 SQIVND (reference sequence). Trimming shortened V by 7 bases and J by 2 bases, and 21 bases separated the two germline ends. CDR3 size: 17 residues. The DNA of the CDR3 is TGTGCCAGTACCCCCCTAGGGGGGGCTTTCGGCAATCAGCCCCAGCATTTT. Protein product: CASTPLGGAFGNQPQHF.

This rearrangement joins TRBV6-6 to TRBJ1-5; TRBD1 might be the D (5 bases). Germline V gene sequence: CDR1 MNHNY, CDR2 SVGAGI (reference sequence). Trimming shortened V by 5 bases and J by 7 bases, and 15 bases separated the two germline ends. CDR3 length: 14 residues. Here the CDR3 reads CASSLPQEPQPQHF. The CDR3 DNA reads TGTGCCAGCAGTCTCCCACAGGAGCCACAGCCCCAGCATTTT.

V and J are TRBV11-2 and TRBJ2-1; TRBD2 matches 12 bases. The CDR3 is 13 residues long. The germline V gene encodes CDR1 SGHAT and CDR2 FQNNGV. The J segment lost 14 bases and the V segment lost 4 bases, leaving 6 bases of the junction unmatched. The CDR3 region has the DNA TGTGCCAGCAGCTATTCTAGCGGGGGGGCTAAGTTCTTC. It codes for CASSYSSGGAKFF.

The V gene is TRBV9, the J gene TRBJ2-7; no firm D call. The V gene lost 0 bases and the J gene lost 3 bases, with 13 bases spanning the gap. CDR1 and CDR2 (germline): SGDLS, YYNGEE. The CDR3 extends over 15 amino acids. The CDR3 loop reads CASSVGWSLNYEQYF. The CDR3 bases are TGTGCCAGCAGCGTAGGTTGGTCCCTAAACTACGAGCAGTACTTC.

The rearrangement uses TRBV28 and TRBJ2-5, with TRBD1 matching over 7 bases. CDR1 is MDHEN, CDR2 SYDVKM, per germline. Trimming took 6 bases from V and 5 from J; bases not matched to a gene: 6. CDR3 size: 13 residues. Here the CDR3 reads CASRTQGTETQYF. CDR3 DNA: TGTGCCAGCAGAACACAGGGGACGGAGACCCAGTACTTC.

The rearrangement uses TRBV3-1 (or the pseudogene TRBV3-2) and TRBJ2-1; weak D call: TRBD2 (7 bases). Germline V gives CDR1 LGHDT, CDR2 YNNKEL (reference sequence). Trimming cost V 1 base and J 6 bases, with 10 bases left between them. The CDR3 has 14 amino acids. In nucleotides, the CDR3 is TGTGCCAGCAGCCAAGCGGGGGGCGGCAATGAGCAGTTCTTC. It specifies CASSQAGGGNEQFF.

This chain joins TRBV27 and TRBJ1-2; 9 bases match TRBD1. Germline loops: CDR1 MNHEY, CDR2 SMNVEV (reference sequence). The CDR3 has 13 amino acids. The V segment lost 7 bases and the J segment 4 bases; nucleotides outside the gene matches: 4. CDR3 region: CASTTGQGYGYTF. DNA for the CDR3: TGTGCCAGCACCACGGGACAGGGCTATGGCTACACCTTC.

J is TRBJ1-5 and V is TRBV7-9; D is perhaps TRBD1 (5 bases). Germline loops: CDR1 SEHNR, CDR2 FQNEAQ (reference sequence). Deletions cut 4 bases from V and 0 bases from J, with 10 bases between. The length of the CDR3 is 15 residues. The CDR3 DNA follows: TGTGCCAGCAGCTGGGGGGGTTATAGCAATCAGCCCCAGCATTTT. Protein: CASSWGGYSNQPQHF.

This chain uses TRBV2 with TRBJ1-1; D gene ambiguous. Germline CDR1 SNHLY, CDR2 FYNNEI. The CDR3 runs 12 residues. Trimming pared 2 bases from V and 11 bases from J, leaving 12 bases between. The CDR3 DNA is TGTGCCAGCAGTGAATCGAGGGCGGCGGCTTTCTTT. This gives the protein CASSESRAAAFF. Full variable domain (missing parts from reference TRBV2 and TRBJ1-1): EPEVTQTPSHQVTQMGQEVILRCVPISNHLYFYWYRQILGQKVEFLVSFYNNEISEKSEIFDDQFSVERPDGSNFTLKIRSTKLEDSAMYFCASSESRAAAFFGQGTRLTVV.